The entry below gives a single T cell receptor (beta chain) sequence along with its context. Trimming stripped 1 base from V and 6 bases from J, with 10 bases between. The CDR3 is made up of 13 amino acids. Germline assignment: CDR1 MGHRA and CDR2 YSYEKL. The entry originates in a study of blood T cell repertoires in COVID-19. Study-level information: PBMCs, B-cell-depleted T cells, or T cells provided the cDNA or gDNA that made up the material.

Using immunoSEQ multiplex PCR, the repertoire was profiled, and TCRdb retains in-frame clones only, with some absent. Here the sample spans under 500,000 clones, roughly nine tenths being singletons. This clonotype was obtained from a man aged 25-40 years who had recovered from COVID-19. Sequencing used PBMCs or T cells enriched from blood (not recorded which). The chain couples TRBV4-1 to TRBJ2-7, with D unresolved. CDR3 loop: CASSQVYGSEQYF. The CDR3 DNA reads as TGCGCCAGCAGCCAAGTCTACGGGTCCGAGCAGTACTTC.